These 10 T cell receptor beta chains came from one sample sequenced in a study of beta chain features in type 1 diabetes. Of the isolated RNA, all was reverse transcribed, and so the sequenced material was expressed TCRB transcripts. The protocol was immunoSEQ multiplex PCR, while the TCRdb copy is restricted to in-frame clones and leaves out a portion. The sample lists around 650,000 clones; 9.5% to 15% were seen once. General study points: TCRB CDR3 length was moderately but significantly reduced in all four CD4+ subsets of Type 1 diabetes patients.

Their target antigens are unknown. Sequencing was performed on naive CD4+ T cells from blood. Receptor source: a man younger than 45 with type 1 diabetes.

A remark on this clone: The same CDR3 can be traced to other DNA sequences in this sample. The V call is TRBV27, the J call TRBJ2-5, with 10 bases matching TRBD2. Trimming cost V 5 bases and J 1 base; bases outside gene matches: 4. Germline-derived CDR1 and CDR2 are MNHEY and SMNVEV (reference sequence). This CDR3 is 15 amino acids long. As DNA, the CDR3 is TGTGCCAGCAGTCCTCGACTAGCGGGCCAAGAGACCCAGTACTTC. Residues: CASSPRLAGQETQYF.

The chain combines TRBV27 with TRBJ2-6; TRBD1 is a possible D gene (5 bases). The CDR3 contains 15 residues. The V gene's germline CDR1 is MNHEY and CDR2 SMNVEV (reference sequence). Trimming removed 3 bases from V and 4 bases from J, with 10 bases in between. The CDR3 region is CASSFGHPGANVLTF. CDR3 DNA sequence: TGTGCCAGCAGTTTCGGACACCCGGGGGCCAACGTCCTGACTTTC.

This chain joins TRBV4-2 and TRBJ2-7; no clear D gene. The CDR3 sequence is 16 residues long. V shed 1 base and J shed 3 bases, with 16 bases lying between them. Germline CDR1 is LGHNA and CDR2 is YNFKEQ. In nucleotides, the CDR3 is TGTGCCAGCAGCCAAGGACCATCCCCAGTGAACTACGAGCAGTACTTC. It specifies CASSQGPSPVNYEQYF.

This clone appeared a few times. The chain combines TRBV6-5 with TRBJ2-7; weak D call: TRBD2 (6 bases). The CDR3 runs to 15 residues. Germline assignment: CDR1 MNHEY and CDR2 SVGAGI. Trimming left V 1 base short and J 4 bases short, with 14 bases between. This CDR3 reads CASSYLGGAGYEQYF. CDR3 DNA sequence: TGTGCCAGCAGTTACTTAGGCGGGGCCGGGTACGAGCAGTACTTC.

In this sample, this clone turned up a few times. Distinct nucleotide sequences in the sample also encode this CDR3. V and J are TRBV2 and TRBJ2-5; TRBD1 is a possible D gene (5 bases). The germline V gene has CDR1 SNHLY and CDR2 FYNNEI. V lost 0 bases to trimming and J lost 1 base, with 12 bases between them. The CDR3 consists of 16 residues. The CDR3: CASSEALPGLQETQYF. DNA of the CDR3: TGTGCCAGCAGTGAAGCGCTTCCAGGGCTCCAAGAGACCCAGTACTTC.

This sequence joins TRBV11-2 and TRBJ1-1; no definite D call. The CDR3 length is 14 residues. The V and J ends lost 1 base and 0 bases respectively, with 6 bases between them. Germline V gene lookup returns CDR1 SGHAT and CDR2 FQNNGV. CDR3 region: CASSLVSVNTEAFF. The CDR3 DNA reads as TGTGCCAGCAGCTTAGTTAGTGTGAACACTGAAGCTTTCTTT.

The chain combines TRBV28 with TRBJ1-2; D is ambiguous. The V and J ends lost 4 bases and 4 bases respectively, with 7 bases between them. The length of the CDR3 is 12 residues. Per the germline V gene, CDR1 is MDHEN and CDR2 is SYDVKM. The CDR3 loop reads CASSSKFYGYTF. The CDR3 DNA sequence: TGTGCCAGCAGTTCCAAGTTCTATGGCTACACCTTC.

The chain carries TRBV27 and TRBJ2-3; the D is unclear. V gave up 8 bases and J gave up 1 base, with 10 bases separating them. The CDR3 consists of 13 residues. Germline V lookup: CDR1 MNHEY, CDR2 SMNVEV (reference sequence). The CDR3 DNA reads TGTGCCAGCCAGGACGGACGCACAGATACGCAGTATTTT. Protein: CASQDGRTDTQYF.

This clone has more than one count but fewer than ten. The CDR3 DNA reads TGTGCCAGCAGGCAGAGCTACGAGCAGTACTTC. It translates to CASRQSYEQYF. The rearrangement joins TRBV2 to TRBJ2-7; D is unresolved. Germline assignment: CDR1 SNHLY and CDR2 FYNNEI. The V end was cut by 6 bases, the J end by 3 bases, with 6 bases between. CDR3 length: 11 residues.

DNA of the CDR3: TGTGCCAGCAACCACAGGGAAGGGGGGGAGACCCAGTACTTC. It specifies CASNHREGGETQYF. This chain links TRBV14 with TRBJ2-5; D possibly uses TRBD1 or TRBD2 (6 bases each). V was clipped by 7 bases and J by 5 bases, with 17 bases between them. The CDR3 has 14 amino acids. Germline V gene sequence: CDR1 SGHDN, CDR2 FVKESK.